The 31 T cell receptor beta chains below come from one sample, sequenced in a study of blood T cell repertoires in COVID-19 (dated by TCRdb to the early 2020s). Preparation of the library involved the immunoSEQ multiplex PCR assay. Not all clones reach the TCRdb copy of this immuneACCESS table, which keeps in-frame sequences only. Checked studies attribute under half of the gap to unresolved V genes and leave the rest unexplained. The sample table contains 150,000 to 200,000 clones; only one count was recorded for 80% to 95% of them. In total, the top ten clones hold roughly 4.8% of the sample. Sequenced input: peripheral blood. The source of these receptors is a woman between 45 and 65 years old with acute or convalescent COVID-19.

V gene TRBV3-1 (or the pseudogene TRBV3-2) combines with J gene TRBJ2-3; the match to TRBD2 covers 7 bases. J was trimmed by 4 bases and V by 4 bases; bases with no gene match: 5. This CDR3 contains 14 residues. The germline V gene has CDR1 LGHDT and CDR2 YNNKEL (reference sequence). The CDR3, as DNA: TGTGCCAGCAGCCTTACTAGCGAGGCAGATACGCAGTATTTT. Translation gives CASSLTSEADTQYF.

The CDR3 DNA reads as TGTGCCAGCAGCGGGAGCTCCTACAATGAGCAGTTCTTC. Its translation is CASSGSSYNEQFF. The chain couples TRBV2 to TRBJ2-1; weak D call: TRBD2 (6 bases). Trimming removed 6 bases from V and 0 bases from J, with 6 bases in between. The CDR3 sequence is 13 residues long. Germline V gene sequence: CDR1 SNHLY, CDR2 FYNNEI.

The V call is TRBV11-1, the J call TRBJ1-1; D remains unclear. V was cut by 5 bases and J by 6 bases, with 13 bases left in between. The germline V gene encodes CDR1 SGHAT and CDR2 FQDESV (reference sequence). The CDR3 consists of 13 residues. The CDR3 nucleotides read TGTGCCAGCAGCACGACGGGAGAGGCTGAAGCTTTCTTT. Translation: CASSTTGEAEAFF.

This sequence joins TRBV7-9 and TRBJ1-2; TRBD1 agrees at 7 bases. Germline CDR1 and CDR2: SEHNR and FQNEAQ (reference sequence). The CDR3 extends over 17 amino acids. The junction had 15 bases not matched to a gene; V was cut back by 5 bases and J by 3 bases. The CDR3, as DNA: TGTGCCAGCAGCCCCCGAGGCCAGGACAGGAGGTACTATGGCTACACCTTC. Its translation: CASSPRGQDRRYYGYTF. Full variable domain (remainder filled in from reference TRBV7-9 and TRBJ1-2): DTGVSQNPRHKITKRGQNVTFRCDPISEHNRLYWYRQTLGQGPEFLTYFQNEAQLEKSRLLSDRFSAERPKGSFSTLEIQRTEQGDSAMYLCASSPRGQDRRYYGYTFGSGTRLTVV.

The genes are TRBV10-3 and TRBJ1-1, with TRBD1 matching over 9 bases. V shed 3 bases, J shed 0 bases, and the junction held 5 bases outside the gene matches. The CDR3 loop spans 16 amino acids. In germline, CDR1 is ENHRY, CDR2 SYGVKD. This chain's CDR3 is CAISEQGARLNTEAFF. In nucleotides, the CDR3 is TGTGCCATCAGTGAACAGGGGGCGCGGCTGAACACTGAAGCTTTCTTT.

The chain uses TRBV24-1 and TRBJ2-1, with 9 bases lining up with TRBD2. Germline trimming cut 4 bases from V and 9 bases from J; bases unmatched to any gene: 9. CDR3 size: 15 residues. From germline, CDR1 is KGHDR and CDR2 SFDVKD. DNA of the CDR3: TGTGCCACCAGTGACTCTAGCGGGACCGAGGGTGAGCAGTTCTTC. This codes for CATSDSSGTEGEQFF.

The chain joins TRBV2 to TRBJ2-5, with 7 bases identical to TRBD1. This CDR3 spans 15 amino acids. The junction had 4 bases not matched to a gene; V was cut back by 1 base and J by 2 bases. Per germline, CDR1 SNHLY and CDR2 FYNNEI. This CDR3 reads CASSEGDRLQETQYF. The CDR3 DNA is TGTGCCAGCAGTGAAGGGGACAGACTACAAGAGACCCAGTACTTC.

CDR3 in amino acids: CASSISQKGLRNEQYF. The CDR3 region has the DNA TGTGCCAGTAGTATTTCACAGAAGGGGTTAAGGAACGAGCAGTACTTC. This rearrangement joins TRBV19 to TRBJ2-7, with D perhaps matching TRBD1 (5 bases). Trimming took off 3 bases at V and 5 bases at J, with 20 bases between the two ends. CDR1 LNHDA and CDR2 SQIVND come from the germline V gene (reference sequence). This CDR3 has 16 amino acids.

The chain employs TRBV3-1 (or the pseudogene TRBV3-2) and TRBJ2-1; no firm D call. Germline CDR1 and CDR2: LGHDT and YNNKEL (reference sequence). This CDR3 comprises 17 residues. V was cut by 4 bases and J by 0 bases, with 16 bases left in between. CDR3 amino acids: CASSPPTRESSYNEQFF. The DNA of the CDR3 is TGTGCCAGCAGCCCCCCCACGCGAGAGAGCTCCTACAATGAGCAGTTCTTC.

The CDR3 spells CATRDTDTQYF. The CDR3 DNA follows: TGTGCCACCCGGGACACAGATACGCAGTATTTT. The chain employs TRBV27 and TRBJ2-3, with D possibly TRBD2 on 5 matching bases. The V end lost 10 bases, the J end lost 2 bases, and 7 bases lay between the germline ends. The CDR3 loop spans 11 amino acids. Germline-derived CDR1 and CDR2 are MNHEY and SMNVEV (reference sequence).

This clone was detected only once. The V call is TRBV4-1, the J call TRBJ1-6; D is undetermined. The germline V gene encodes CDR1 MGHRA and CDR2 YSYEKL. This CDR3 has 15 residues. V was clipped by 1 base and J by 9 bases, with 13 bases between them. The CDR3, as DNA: TGCGCCAGCAGCCAAGTGCCTCTGGGCAGTTCACCCCTCCACTTT. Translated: CASSQVPLGSSPLHF.

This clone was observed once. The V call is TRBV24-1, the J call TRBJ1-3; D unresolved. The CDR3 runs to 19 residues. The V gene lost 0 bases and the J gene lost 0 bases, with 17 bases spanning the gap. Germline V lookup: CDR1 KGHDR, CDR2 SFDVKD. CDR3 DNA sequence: TGTGCCACCAGTGATTTGCATTCTCGAAGTTACATCTCTGGAAACACCATATATTTT. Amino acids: CATSDLHSRSYISGNTIYF.

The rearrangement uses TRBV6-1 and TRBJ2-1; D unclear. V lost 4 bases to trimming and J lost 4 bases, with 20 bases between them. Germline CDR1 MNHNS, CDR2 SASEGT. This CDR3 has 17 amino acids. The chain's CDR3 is CASSGASWVIVYNEQFF. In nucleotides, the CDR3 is TGTGCCAGCAGTGGGGCCTCGTGGGTAATAGTTTACAATGAGCAGTTCTTC.

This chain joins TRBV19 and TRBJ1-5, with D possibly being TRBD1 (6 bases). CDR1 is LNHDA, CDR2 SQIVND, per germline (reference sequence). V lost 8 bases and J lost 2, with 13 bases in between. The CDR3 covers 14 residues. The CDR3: CASVRDIGNQPQHF. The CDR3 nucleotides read TGTGCCAGTGTCCGGGACATCGGCAATCAGCCCCAGCATTTT.

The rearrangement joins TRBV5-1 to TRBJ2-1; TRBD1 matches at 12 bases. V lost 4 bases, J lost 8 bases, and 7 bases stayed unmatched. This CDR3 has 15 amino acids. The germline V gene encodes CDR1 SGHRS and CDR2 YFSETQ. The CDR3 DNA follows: TGCGCCAGCAGCCCGGGACAGGGGGCGCTTTATGAGCAGTTCTTC. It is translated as CASSPGQGALYEQFF.

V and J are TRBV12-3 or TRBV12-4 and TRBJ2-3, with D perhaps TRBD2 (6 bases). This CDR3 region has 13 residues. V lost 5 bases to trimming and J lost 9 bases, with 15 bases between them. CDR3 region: CASSPQEGRTQYF. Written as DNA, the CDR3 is TGTGCCAGCAGTCCACAGGAGGGCAGGACGCAGTATTTT.

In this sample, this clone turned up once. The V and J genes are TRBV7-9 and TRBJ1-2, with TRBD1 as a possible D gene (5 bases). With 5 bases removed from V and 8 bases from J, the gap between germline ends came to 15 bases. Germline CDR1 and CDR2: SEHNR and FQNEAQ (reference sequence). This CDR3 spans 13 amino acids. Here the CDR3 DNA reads TGTGCCAGCAGCCGACTTCAGGGTGGAGGCTACACCTTC. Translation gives CASSRLQGGGYTF.

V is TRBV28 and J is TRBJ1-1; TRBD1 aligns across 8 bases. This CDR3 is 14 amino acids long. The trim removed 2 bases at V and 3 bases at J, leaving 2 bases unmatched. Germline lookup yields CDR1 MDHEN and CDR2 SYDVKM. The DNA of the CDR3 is TGTGCCAGCAGTTTAGGGACAGGATACACTGAAGCTTTCTTT. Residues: CASSLGTGYTEAFF.

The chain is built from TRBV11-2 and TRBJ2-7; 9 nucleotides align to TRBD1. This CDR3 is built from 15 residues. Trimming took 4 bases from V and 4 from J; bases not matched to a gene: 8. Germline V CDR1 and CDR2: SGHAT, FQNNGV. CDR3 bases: TGTGCCAGCAGCTCACCAGGGGACAGGGCTTACGAGCAGTACTTC. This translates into CASSSPGDRAYEQYF. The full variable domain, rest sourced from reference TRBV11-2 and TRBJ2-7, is EAGVAQSPRYKIIEKRQSVAFWCNPISGHATLYWYQQILGQGPKLLIQFQNNGVVDDSQLPKDRFSAERLKGVDSTLKIQPAKLEDSAVYLCASSSPGDRAYEQYFGPGTRLTVT.

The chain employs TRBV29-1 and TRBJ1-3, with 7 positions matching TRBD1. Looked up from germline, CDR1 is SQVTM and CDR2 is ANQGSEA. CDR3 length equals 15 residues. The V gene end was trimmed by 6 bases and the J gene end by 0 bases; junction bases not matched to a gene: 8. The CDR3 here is CSVRKGTDSGNTIYF. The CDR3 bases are TGCAGCGTACGAAAGGGGACAGACTCTGGAAACACCATATATTTT.

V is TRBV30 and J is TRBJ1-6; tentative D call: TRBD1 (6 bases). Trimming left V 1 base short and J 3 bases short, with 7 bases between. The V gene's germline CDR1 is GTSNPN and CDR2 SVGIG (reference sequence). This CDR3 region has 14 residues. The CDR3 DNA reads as TGTGCCTGGAGTGGGACAGTCTATAATTCACCCCTCCACTTT. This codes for CAWSGTVYNSPLHF.

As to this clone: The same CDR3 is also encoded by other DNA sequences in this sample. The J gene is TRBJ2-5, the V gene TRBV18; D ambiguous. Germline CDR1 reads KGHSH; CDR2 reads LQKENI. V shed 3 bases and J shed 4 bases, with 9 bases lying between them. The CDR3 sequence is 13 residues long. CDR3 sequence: CASSPTPRETQYF. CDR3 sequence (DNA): TGTGCCAGCTCACCCACTCCACGAGAGACCCAGTACTTC. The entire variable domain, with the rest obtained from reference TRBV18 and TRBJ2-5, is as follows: NAGVMQNPRHLVRRRGQEARLRCSPMKGHSHVYWYRQLPEEGLKFMVYLQKENIIDESGMPKERFSAEFPKEGPSILRIQQVVRGDSAAYFCASSPTPRETQYFGPGTRLLVL.

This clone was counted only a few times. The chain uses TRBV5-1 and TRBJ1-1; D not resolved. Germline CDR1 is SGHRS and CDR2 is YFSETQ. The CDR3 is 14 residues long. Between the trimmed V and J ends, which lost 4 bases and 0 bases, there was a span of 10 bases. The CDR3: CASSQDWVNTEAFF. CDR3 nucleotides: TGCGCCAGCAGCCAGGACTGGGTGAACACTGAAGCTTTCTTT.

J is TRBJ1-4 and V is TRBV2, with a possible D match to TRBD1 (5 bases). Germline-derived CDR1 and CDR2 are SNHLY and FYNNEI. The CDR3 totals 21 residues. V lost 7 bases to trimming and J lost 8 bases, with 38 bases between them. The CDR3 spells CASNSMIYDRTVTGPWEKLFF. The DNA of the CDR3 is TGTGCCAGCAATTCAATGATATACGACAGAACGGTAACCGGGCCTTGGGAAAAACTGTTTTTT. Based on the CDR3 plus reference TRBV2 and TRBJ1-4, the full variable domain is EPEVTQTPSHQVTQMGQEVILRCVPISNHLYFYWYRQILGQKVEFLVSFYNNEISEKSEIFDDQFSVERPDGSNFTLKIRSTKLEDSAMYFCASNSMIYDRTVTGPWEKLFFGSGTQLSVL.

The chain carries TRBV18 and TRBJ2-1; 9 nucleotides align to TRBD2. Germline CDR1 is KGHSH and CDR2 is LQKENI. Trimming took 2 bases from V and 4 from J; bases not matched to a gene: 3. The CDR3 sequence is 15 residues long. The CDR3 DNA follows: TGTGCCAGCTCACCAATGGCGGGGGGGTACAATGAGCAGTTCTTC. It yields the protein CASSPMAGGYNEQFF. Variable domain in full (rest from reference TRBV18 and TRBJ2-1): NAGVMQNPRHLVRRRGQEARLRCSPMKGHSHVYWYRQLPEEGLKFMVYLQKENIIDESGMPKERFSAEFPKEGPSILRIQQVVRGDSAAYFCASSPMAGGYNEQFFGPGTRLTVL.

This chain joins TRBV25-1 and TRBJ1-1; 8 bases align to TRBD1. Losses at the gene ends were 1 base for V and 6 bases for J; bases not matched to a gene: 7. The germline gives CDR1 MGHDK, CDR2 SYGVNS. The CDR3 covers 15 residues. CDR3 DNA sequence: TGTGCCAGCAGTGAATCCCACAGGGGGAATTCTGAAGCTTTCTTT. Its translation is CASSESHRGNSEAFF. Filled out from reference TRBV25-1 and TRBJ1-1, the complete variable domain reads EADIYQTPRYLVIGTGKKITLECSQTMGHDKMYWYQQDPGMELHLIHYSYGVNSTEKGDLSSESTVSRIRTEHFPLTLESARPSHTSQYLCASSESHRGNSEAFFGQGTRLTVV.

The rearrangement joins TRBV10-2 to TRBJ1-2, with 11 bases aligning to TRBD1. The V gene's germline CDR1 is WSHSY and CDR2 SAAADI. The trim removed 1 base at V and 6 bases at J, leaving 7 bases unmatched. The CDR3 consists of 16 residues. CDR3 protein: CASSEWGRTGGDGYTF. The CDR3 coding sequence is TGCGCCAGCAGTGAGTGGGGTCGGACAGGGGGCGATGGCTACACCTTC.

The CDR3 is CASSNPLQGLNAEAFF. CDR3 DNA sequence: TGTGCCAGTAGTAACCCCCTACAGGGGTTAAACGCTGAAGCTTTCTTT. The chain joins TRBV19 to TRBJ1-1; 7 bases are shared with TRBD1. Germline trimming cut 4 bases from V and 6 bases from J; bases unmatched to any gene: 14. CDR1 LNHDA and CDR2 SQIVND come from the germline V gene (reference sequence). This CDR3 is 16 amino acids long.

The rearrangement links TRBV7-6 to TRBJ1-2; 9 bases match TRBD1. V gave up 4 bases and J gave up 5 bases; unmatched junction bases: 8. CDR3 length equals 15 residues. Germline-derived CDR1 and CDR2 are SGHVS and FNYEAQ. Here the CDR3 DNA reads TGTGCCAGCAGCTCCTCCGGGACAGGGTTTTATGGCTACACCTTC. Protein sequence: CASSSSGTGFYGYTF.

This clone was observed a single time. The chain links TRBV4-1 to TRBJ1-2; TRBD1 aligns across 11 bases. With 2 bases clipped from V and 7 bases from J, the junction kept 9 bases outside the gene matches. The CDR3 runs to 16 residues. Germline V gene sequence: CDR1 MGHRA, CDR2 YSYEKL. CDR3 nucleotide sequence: TGCGCCAGCAGCCAACCAGGACAGGGGGCGCTGAGTGGCTACACCTTC. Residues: CASSQPGQGALSGYTF.

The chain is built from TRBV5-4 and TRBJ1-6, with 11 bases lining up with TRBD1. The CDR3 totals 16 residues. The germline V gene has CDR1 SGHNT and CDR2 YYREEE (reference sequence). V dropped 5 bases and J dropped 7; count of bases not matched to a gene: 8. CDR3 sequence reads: CASSVDRGPENSPLHF. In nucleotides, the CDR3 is TGTGCCAGCAGTGTGGACAGGGGGCCGGAAAATTCACCCCTCCACTTT.